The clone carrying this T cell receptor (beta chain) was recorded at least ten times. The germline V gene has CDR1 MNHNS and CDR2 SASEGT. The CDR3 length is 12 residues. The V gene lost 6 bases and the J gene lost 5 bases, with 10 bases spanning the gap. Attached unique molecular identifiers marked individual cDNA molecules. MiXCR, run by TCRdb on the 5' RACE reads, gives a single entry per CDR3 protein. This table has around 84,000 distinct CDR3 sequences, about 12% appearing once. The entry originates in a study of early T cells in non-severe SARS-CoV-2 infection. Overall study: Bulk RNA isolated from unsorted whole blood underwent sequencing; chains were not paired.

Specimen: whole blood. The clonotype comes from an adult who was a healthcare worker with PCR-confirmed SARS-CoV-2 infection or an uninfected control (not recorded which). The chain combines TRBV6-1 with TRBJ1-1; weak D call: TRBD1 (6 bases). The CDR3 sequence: CASSHQGTEAFF. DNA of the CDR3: TGTGCCAGCAGCCACCAGGGGACTGAAGCTTTCTTT.